This T cell receptor beta chain came from a study of human T cells and chemical hapten exposure. Study overall: Patients, largely female, had alopecia areata, totalis or universalis. Study-wide results and limits: Against controls, expanded TCRs gave rise to significantly more large CDR3 similarity clusters.

MiXCR, run by TCRdb on the RACE reads, gives a single entry per CDR3 protein. Of tens of thousands of distinct CDR3 sequences listed, about 15% are singletons. Time point of the sample: pre-sensitization, week 0. Noted treatment: therapeutic diphenylcyclopropenone sensitization with weekly scalp DPC. Ahead of applying each patch test, blood was sampled. The authors extracted total RNA from unfractionated whole blood. A few counts support this clonotype. Antigen unknown. With 0 bases removed from V and 13 bases from J, the gap between germline ends came to 10 bases. This CDR3 is 12 amino acids long. CDR1 is SGHNT and CDR2 is YYREEE in the germline V gene (reference sequence).

This chain joins TRBV5-4 and TRBJ1-4; no reliable D call. The clonotype was recovered from a woman aged 45-65 years with alopecia areata. Some clones in this sample may be carry-over from other donors' samples. Specimen: whole blood, collected in connection with sensitization to the hapten diphenylcyclopropenone (DPC). The CDR3 sequence is CASSLGSGRLFF. The CDR3 nucleotides read TGTGCCAGCAGCTTGGGGTCCGGTAGACTGTTTTTT.